This record looks at one TCR beta chain sequence and its context. This sample was included in a study of blood T cells in healthy people across ages. Researchers report isolating at least 7 million PBMCs per sample. The CDR3 length is 14 residues. Trimming took off 5 bases at V and 4 bases at J, with 12 bases between the two ends. Then a second PCR, running about 6 to 12 cycles, was carried out with a sample-barcoded 5' primer and a J-beta primer mix. A template-switch adaptor that had 12 random nucleotides put a tag on each cDNA molecule. All samples yielded 2.5 million or more CDR3-containing paired-end reads. TCRdb analysed the 5' RACE reads with MiXCR anew, one entry per CDR3 protein. This sample carries some 710,000 distinct CDR3 sequences, 46% of them seen once, and the ten largest clones take around a sixth.

Specimen: blood. The chain uses TRBV12-3 or TRBV12-4 and TRBJ2-1, with a weak D call TRBD1 (5 bases). The clonotype originates from an elderly man in good health. This CDR3 reads CASSDRSLYNEQFF. The CDR3 DNA sequence: TGTGCCAGCAGTGACAGAAGCCTATACAATGAGCAGTTCTTC.